This T cell receptor beta chain is from a study of beta chain features in type 1 diabetes. This clone was observed a handful of times. The germline V gene encodes CDR1 MDHEN and CDR2 SYDVKM. The CDR3 has 15 residues. Between the trimmed V and J ends, which lost 8 bases and 2 bases, there was a span of 13 bases. Sequenced material consisted of expressed TCRB transcripts (all of the isolated RNA was reverse transcribed). Some clones are missing from TCRdb's copy, which holds only in-frame ones; the method was immunoSEQ multiplex PCR. This sample has roughly 400,000 clones, with about 14% found just once.

The receptor was derived from a woman younger than 35 in good health. This rearrangement joins TRBV28 to TRBJ2-6, with TRBD2 as a possible D gene (6 bases). Sequenced sample: naive CD4+ T cells from blood. In nucleotides, the CDR3 is TGTGCCAGCGTTGGGGAGGTCGCTGGGGCCAACGTCCTGACTTTC. Translating gives CASVGEVAGANVLTF.